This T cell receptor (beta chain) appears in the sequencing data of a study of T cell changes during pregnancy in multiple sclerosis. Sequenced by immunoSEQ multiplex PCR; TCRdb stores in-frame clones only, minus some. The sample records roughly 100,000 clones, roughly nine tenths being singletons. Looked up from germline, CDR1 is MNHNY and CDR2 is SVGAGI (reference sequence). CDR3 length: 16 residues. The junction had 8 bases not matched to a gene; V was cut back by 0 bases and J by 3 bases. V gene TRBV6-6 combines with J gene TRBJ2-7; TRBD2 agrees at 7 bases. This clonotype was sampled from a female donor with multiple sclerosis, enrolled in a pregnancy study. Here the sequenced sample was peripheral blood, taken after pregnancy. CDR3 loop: CASSYSTGSSGYEQYF. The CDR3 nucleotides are TGTGCCAGCAGTTACTCGACCGGGTCTAGCGGCTACGAGCAGTACTTC.